This TCR beta chain was identified in a study of CD8 T cells in ankylosing spondylitis. This clonotype was counted at least ten times. The antigen remains undetermined. The junction does not match germline at one end; this may be a read error. The CDR3 consists of 13 residues. Germline CDR1 is SEHNR and CDR2 is FQNEAQ (reference sequence). General observations from the study: There were earlier reports of some motif variants in reactive arthritis synovial fluid and blood. Roughly eight highly homologous variants made up a TCR beta motif, and this motif appeared characteristic of ankylosing spondylitis blood.

Using quantitative 5'-RACE with molecular barcodes, the authors made TCR beta libraries. One entry per CDR3 protein, called by TCRdb with MiXCR from the 5' RACE reads. The repertoire consists of 670,000 or so distinct CDR3 sequences, with around 17% occurring once and the leading ten covering around 20%. V and J are TRBV7-9 and TRBJ2-2; perhaps TRBD1 as D (5 bases). The sample consisted of blood, either unsorted or a sorted T cell fraction (not recorded which). The source is a male donor with ankylosing spondylitis. This chain's CDR3 is CASILQATGELFF. Written as DNA, the CDR3 is TGTGCCAGCATCTTACAGGCCACCGGGGAGCTGTTTTTT.